This T cell receptor (beta chain) came from a study of T-cell reconstitution after alpha-beta-depleted transplantation in children. At least ten counts were recorded for this clonotype. Its antigen is unknown. Study conclusions and caveats: Some patients' high day-60 TCRbeta diversity was attributed to recipient cells surviving conditioning. There were reportedly several hundred expanded graft clones from which alpha-beta T cells came about two months after transplant. The main origin of T-cell counts and diversity one year after transplant was newly produced T cells.

The CDR3 covers 13 residues. V trimming: 4 bases; J trimming: 7 bases; junction bases outside the gene matches: 7. The V gene's germline CDR1 is SQVTM and CDR2 ANQGSEA. TCRbeta library construction was performed incorporating unique molecular identifiers. One entry per CDR3 protein, called by TCRdb with MiXCR from the PCR reads. The sample carries some 120,000 distinct CDR3 sequences, approximately 22% recorded once. The genes are TRBV29-1 and TRBJ2-1, with 7 bases lining up with TRBD2. The source of this sequence is a male patient aged 2 to 10 who had a stem cell transplant for chronic granulomatous disease, so the T cells may come from the graft donor. The sample was PBMCs, mostly from graft donor cells, taken 180 days after TCRalphabeta/CD19-depleted stem cell transplant. CDR3: CSVVQGRANEQFF. The CDR3 DNA reads as TGCAGCGTTGTTCAAGGGAGGGCGAATGAGCAGTTCTTC.